This TCR beta chain appears in the sequencing data of a study of T-cell memory formation after mild COVID-19. As for the study in general: Clusters were largely donor specific. The study, taken as a whole, reports: Day 15 to 85 contracting clones showed balanced CD4/CD8; later expanders leaned CD4+.

About this clonotype itself: Its antigen is still unknown.

TCRdb re-called the 5' RACE reads with MiXCR, one entry per CDR3 protein. This table has 75,000 to 90,000 distinct CDR3 sequences, more than 11% appearing once. The TCR was taken from an adult woman who had mild COVID-19 (a few samples of this study predate the infection). Cell type and time point are not known. The sequenced sample was PBMCs or a T cell subset sorted from them (not recorded which).

CDR3: CASSQVQAGSYNEQFF. The CDR3 DNA reads as TGCGCCAGCAGCCAAGTTCAAGCGGGAAGTTACAATGAGCAGTTCTTC. This chain joins TRBV4-1 and TRBJ2-1, with 7 bases lining up with TRBD2. The CDR3 length is 16 residues. CDR1 and CDR2 (germline): MGHRA, YSYEKL. V trimming: 1 base; J trimming: 4 bases; junction bases outside the gene matches: 7.